This T cell receptor (beta chain) was documented in a study of T-cell memory formation after mild COVID-19. General study results and limits: Clones that contracted from day 15 to 85 were balanced CD4/CD8, while later expanders leaned CD4+.

This clonotype appeared a single time. Its specificity is not known. CDR1 SNHLY and CDR2 FYNNEI come from the germline V gene. The CDR3 totals 15 residues. Trimming pared 3 bases from V and 2 bases from J, leaving 13 bases between. With constant-segment primers, 5'RACE yielded cDNA libraries of TCR alpha and TCR beta that carried sample barcodes and UMIs. One entry per CDR3 protein results from TCRdb running MiXCR on the 5' RACE reads. The profile shows fewer than 500,000 distinct CDR3 sequences, roughly 25% of them singletons. Sequences were obtained from PBMCs or a T cell subset sorted from them (not recorded which). The TCR was taken from an adult woman who had mild COVID-19 (a few samples of this study predate the infection). Cell type and time point are not known. This sequence joins TRBV2 and TRBJ2-5; the D gene is possibly TRBD1 (5 bases). CDR3 residues: CASSEDTGPQETQYF. The CDR3 DNA reads as TGTGCCAGCAGTGAGGATACAGGACCTCAAGAGACCCAGTACTTC.